This T cell receptor (beta chain) was profiled in a study of CD8+ T cells in alopecia areata. Study overall: The drug, tofacitinib, lasted 6 to 18 months, followed by 6 months off drug. Points from the study as a whole: The treated group had a single nonresponder, limiting CD8+ expansion-response conclusions. Under tofacitinib, numerous expanded lesional clonotypes remained detectable in scalp and blood.

The germline CDR1 and CDR2 sequences are GTSNPN and SVGIG (reference sequence). Germline trimming cut 0 bases from V and 5 bases from J; bases unmatched to any gene: 6. The CDR3 runs 15 residues. Following RNA extraction, reverse transcription yielded cDNA that acted as the sequencing template. Sequencing used immunoSEQ multiplex PCR; TCRdb keeps in-frame clones, though not all of them. The repertoire holds a few hundred thousand clones, with around two fifths as singletons. A note on this clone: Its antigen is unknown.

Stated treatment: oral pan-JAK inhibitor, 5-10 mg twice daily. This TCR derives from a human donor with alopecia areata. This rearrangement joins TRBV30 to TRBJ1-1, with 10 bases fitting TRBD1. The sample was CD4+ T cells sorted from blood, taken between weeks 30 and 35, from a patient treated with tofacitinib. The CDR3 DNA reads as TGTGCCTGGAGTGTCTCGGACAGGGGGTCTACTGAAGCTTTCTTT. Translation: CAWSVSDRGSTEAFF.